Below, one T cell receptor (beta chain) is given with its context. Only in-frame clones appear in the TCRdb table, and some are missing; sequencing was by immunoSEQ multiplex PCR. This table holds about 82,000 clones, roughly nine tenths found once. These data originate in a study of PD-L1 blockade in urothelial cancer. Whole-study context: Blood analyses occurred 3 weeks (second dose) and 6 weeks post treatment start.

The number of samples from each patient was between 1 and 8, taken pretreatment and on-treatment. The CDR3 sequence is 13 residues long. Germline CDR1 reads MDHEN; CDR2 reads SYDVKM. J is TRBJ1-2 and V is TRBV28; 7 bases align to TRBD1. The clonotype was recovered from a woman aged 70 to 79 with urothelial cancer. Source: PBMCs, taken around atezolizumab (anti-PD-L1) treatment. This CDR3 reads CATRAGGQYGYTF. The CDR3 DNA is TGTGCAACTAGGGCAGGGGGTCAATATGGCTACACCTTC.